A selection of T cell receptor beta chains follows, all from one sample in a study of shared clonotypes between healthy human individuals. Assay: immunoSEQ multiplex PCR; the TCRdb copy retains only in-frame clones and omits some. Among 2 million to 3 million clones, approximately 93% were seen once, and the ten largest hold around 0.4%. The sample comprised naive CD4+ T cells from PBMCs. The receptor source for this set is a man between 18 and 29 years old in good health. Some clones in this sample may be carry-over from other donors' samples. CDR3s include the opening cysteine and the closing phenylalanine or tryptophan. Each record gives: clone size, V gene, D gene, J gene, CDR3 DNA, CDR3 protein. D genes are given only for firm matches. Some rows mark clone size as missing; the rest say once, few, many or name a class of expanded clone.

clone size: .; V gene: TRBV7-9; D gene: TRBD1; J gene: TRBJ2-3; CDR3 DNA: TGTGCCAGCAGCTGGCCGAGACAGGGCCCAGATACGCAGTATTTT; CDR3 protein: CASSWPRQGPDTQYF
clone size: .; V gene: TRBV30; D gene: TRBD1; J gene: TRBJ1-1; CDR3 DNA: TGTGCCTGGAGTGTACAGGGGTTATACACTGAAGCTTTCTTT; CDR3 protein: CAWSVQGLYTEAFF
clone size: once; V gene: TRBV28; D gene: .; J gene: TRBJ2-5; CDR3 DNA: TGTGCCAGCAGTGTACAGGGGGGGCAGACCCAGTACTTC; CDR3 protein: CASSVQGGQTQYF
clone size: .; V gene: TRBV11-2; D gene: .; J gene: TRBJ2-5; CDR3 DNA: TGTGCCAGCAGCCCCAGGTCCAGGGGTGAGACCCAGTACTTC; CDR3 protein: CASSPRSRGETQYF
clone size: .; V gene: TRBV5-5; D gene: .; J gene: TRBJ1-5; CDR3 DNA: TGTGCCAGCAGCTTGGGGCTAGCGAATCAGCCCCAGCATTTT; CDR3 protein: CASSLGLANQPQHF
clone size: .; V gene: TRBV9; D gene: TRBD2; J gene: TRBJ2-5; CDR3 DNA: TGTGCCAGCAGCGTACTGACTAGCGGGAGTTTGGAGACCCAGTACTTC; CDR3 protein: CASSVLTSGSLETQYF
clone size: .; V gene: TRBV28; D gene: .; J gene: TRBJ2-7; CDR3 DNA: TGTGCCAGCACAGGGACGTGGCCTGCCTACGAGCAGTACTTC; CDR3 protein: CASTGTWPAYEQYF
clone size: .; V gene: TRBV10-3; D gene: TRBD1; J gene: TRBJ2-4; CDR3 DNA: TGTGCCATCAGTGAGTACTTTACGGGGACAGGGGGAGCCAAAAACATTCAGTACTTC; CDR3 protein: CAISEYFTGTGGAKNIQYF
clone size: .; V gene: TRBV6-6; D gene: TRBD1; J gene: TRBJ2-7; CDR3 DNA: TGTGCCAGCAGTACAGGACAGGGTTGGTACGAGCAGTACTTC; CDR3 protein: CASSTGQGWYEQYF
clone size: .; V gene: TRBV6-1; D gene: TRBD2; J gene: TRBJ2-1; CDR3 DNA: TGTGCCAGCAAGTGGACTAGTTCCGTCAATGAGCAGTTCTTC; CDR3 protein: CASKWTSSVNEQFF
clone size: .; V gene: TRBV6-1; D gene: TRBD2; J gene: TRBJ2-7; CDR3 DNA: TGTGCCAGCAGTGGAAGTTCGACGGGAGGGCCCTACGAGCAGTACTTC; CDR3 protein: CASSGSSTGGPYEQYF
clone size: once; V gene: TRBV10-1; D gene: TRBD2; J gene: TRBJ2-7; CDR3 DNA: TGCGCCAGCAGTGAGGGACTAGCGGGAGCAGGGTACGAGCAGTACTTC; CDR3 protein: CASSEGLAGAGYEQYF
clone size: .; V gene: TRBV5-1; D gene: .; J gene: TRBJ1-2; CDR3 DNA: TGCGCCAGCAGCTTGGATAGCAGGGCCTACACCTTC; CDR3 protein: CASSLDSRAYTF